This TCR beta chain comes out of a study of blood T cell repertoires in COVID-19 (dated by TCRdb to between 2020 and 2021). General notes on the study: Samples covering the acute and convalescent phases of COVID-19 were provided by collaborators in the United States, Italy and Spain. Subjects who had been exposed to COVID-19, were actively infected with it, or had recovered from it provided the deeply sampled blood TCRbeta repertoires that made up the dataset. The prospective study material was composed of cDNA or gDNA derived from T cells, B-cell-depleted T cells, or PBMCs. HLA class I and class II types, where available, came from metadata supplied by the sample provider rather than from assay-based typing. Samples came from the ongoing ImmuneRACE study (first 160 participants) plus 1,254 subjects from 6 global collaborators. Nearly every sample came with metadata listing a de-identified subject ID, COVID-19 status, age in years and sex. A freely available public database, intended as a resource for researchers studying the immune response to SARS-CoV-2, is where the repertoires were released. What the work shows at the level of the full study, not this receptor alone: The quantity of clinical and demographic metadata differed by source and by participant and was supplied without curation.

Participants in the prospective study were aged roughly 18 to 100 years, lived in 24 United States geographic areas, and enrolled through a virtual design. In the prospective study, cohorts were assigned on the basis of participant-reported clinical history obtained from a screening survey and a study questionnaire. Recovered participants in ImmuneRACE Cohort 3 were defined by two consecutive negative NP/OP PCR tests, clearance by a healthcare professional, or resolution of symptoms. Each participant in the prospective study had whole blood, serum and a nasopharyngeal or oropharyngeal swab collected by mobile phlebotomists. Prospective study participants could optionally give additional blood draws and questionnaires over a roughly two-month period. Blood samples from the prospective study were shipped frozen or at room temperature prior to DNA extraction. Deletion took 0 bases off V and 0 bases off J, with a span of 7 bases between the germline ends. Based on the germline V gene, the CDR1 and CDR2 sequences are MNHEY and SVGAGI. The CDR3 runs 15 amino acids, cysteine and phenylalanine included. The read is trimmed to its CDR3 DNA, 45 bases read in frame from base 1.

As to this clone: The specificity of this receptor is unknown. No base qualities exist here, and no much larger clone lies one base off it.

The immunoSEQ Assay, a bias-controlled multiplex PCR, was used to amplify TCRbeta CDR3 regions from genomic DNA. Per the authors' processing: Nucleated cell counts per sample were estimated from amplification of reference gene primers within the assay. To quantify the absolute abundance of each unique TCRbeta CDR3 rearrangement, sequence reads were collapsed and filtered. For each sample, productive Simpson clonality was calculated as the square root of Simpson's diversity index over productive rearrangements. TCRdb obtained this table from immuneACCESS and retained in-frame rearrangements with V and J assigned. These tables miss some clones; where compared with another copy, unresolved V genes account for less than half of the shortfall, and the remainder is unexplained. The DNA gave D and trimming, while V, J and clone size come from that table. The sample table holds some 510,000 clones, of which approximately 88% were seen once. Of the sample, less than 2% falls within the top ten clones.

The chain is made from TRBV6-5 and TRBJ2-3; a weak D assignment points to TRBD1 (6 bases agree). The sequenced sample was PBMCs or T cells enriched from blood (not recorded which). This receptor was taken from a woman between 40 and 55 years old who had recovered from COVID-19. The nucleotide sequence is TGTGCCAGCAGTTACTCCGGACAGAGCACAGATACGCAGTATTTT. Translation gives CASSYSGQSTDTQYF.